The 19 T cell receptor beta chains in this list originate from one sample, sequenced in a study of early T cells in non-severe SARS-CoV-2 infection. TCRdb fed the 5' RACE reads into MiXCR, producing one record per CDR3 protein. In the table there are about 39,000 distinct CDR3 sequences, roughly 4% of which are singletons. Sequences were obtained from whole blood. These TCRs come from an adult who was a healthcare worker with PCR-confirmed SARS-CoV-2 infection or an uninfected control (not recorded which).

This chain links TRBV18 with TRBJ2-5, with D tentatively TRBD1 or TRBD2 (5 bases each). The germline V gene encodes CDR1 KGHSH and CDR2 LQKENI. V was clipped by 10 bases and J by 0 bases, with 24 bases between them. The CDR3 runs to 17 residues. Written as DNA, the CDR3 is TGTGCCACTGCTGAGGGATCTGCCGGGGCGCACCAAGAGACCCAGTACTTC. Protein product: CATAEGSAGAHQETQYF. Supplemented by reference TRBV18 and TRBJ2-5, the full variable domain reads NAGVMQNPRHLVRRRGQEARLRCSPMKGHSHVYWYRQLPEEGLKFMVYLQKENIIDESGMPKERFSAEFPKEGPSILRIQQVVRGDSAAYFCATAEGSAGAHQETQYFGPGTRLLVL.

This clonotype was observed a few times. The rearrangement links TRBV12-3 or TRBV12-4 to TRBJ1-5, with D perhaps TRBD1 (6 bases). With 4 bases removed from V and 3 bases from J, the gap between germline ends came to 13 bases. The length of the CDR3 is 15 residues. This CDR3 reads CASSWPGEYNQPQHF. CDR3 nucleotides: TGTGCCAGCAGTTGGCCAGGGGAATACAATCAGCCCCAGCATTTT.

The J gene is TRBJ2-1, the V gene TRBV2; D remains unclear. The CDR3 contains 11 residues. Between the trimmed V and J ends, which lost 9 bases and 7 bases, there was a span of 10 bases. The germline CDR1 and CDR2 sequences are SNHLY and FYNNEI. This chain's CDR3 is CARMRENEQFF. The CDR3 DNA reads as TGTGCCAGGATGAGAGAGAATGAGCAGTTCTTC.

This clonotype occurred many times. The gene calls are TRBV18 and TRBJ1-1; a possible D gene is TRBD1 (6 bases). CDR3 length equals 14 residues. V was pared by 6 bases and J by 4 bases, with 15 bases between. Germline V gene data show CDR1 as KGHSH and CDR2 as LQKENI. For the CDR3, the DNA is TGTGCCAGCTCGACGCAGGGGTGGAGCACTGAAGCTTTCTTT. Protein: CASSTQGWSTEAFF.

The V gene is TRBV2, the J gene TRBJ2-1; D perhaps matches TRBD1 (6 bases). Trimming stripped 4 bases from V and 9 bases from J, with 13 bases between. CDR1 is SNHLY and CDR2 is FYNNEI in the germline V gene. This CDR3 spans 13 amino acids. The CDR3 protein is CASSGSGAREQFF. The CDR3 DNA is TGTGCCAGCAGTGGTTCAGGGGCTCGTGAGCAGTTCTTC.

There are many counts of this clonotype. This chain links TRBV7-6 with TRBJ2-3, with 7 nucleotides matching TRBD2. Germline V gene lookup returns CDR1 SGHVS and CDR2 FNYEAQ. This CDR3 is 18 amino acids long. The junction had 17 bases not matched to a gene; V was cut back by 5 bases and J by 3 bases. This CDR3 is CASSQRGLLATGTDTQYF. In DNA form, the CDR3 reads TGTGCCAGCAGCCAACGCGGTTTACTAGCGACGGGAACAGATACGCAGTATTTT.

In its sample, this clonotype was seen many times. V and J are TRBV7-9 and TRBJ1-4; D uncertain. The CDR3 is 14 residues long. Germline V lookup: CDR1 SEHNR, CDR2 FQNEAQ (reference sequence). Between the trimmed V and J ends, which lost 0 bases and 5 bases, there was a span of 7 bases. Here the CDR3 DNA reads TGTGCCAGCAGCTTAGCTGCGGTAAATGAAAAACTGTTTTTT. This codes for CASSLAAVNEKLFF. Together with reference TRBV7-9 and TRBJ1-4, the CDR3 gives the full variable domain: DTGVSQNPRHKITKRGQNVTFRCDPISEHNRLYWYRQTLGQGPEFLTYFQNEAQLEKSRLLSDRFSAERPKGSFSTLEIQRTEQGDSAMYLCASSLAAVNEKLFFGSGTQLSVL.

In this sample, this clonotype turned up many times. CDR3: CASSLAPNSPLHF. The CDR3 nucleotides are TGTGCCAGCAGCTTGGCCCCTAATTCACCCCTCCACTTT. The chain recombines TRBV5-5 with TRBJ1-6; D is uncertain. The CDR3 runs to 13 residues. Germline CDR1 reads SGHKS; CDR2 reads YYEKEE (reference sequence). Trimming left V 0 bases short and J 6 bases short, with 4 bases between.

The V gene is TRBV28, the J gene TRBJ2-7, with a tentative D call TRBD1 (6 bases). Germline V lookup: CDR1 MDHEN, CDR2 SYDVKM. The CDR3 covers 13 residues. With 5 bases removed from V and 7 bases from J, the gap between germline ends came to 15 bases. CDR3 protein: CASSLDSLDEQYF. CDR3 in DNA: TGTGCCAGCAGTCTGGACAGTCTTGATGAGCAGTACTTC.

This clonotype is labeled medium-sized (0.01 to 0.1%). The CDR3 is CASSQTGGGQPQHF. CDR3 in DNA: TGTGCCAGCAGCCAGACAGGGGGCGGCCAGCCCCAGCATTTT. V is TRBV7-9 and J is TRBJ1-5, with 10 bases fitting TRBD1. Germline lookup yields CDR1 SEHNR and CDR2 FQNEAQ (reference sequence). This CDR3 has 14 amino acids. V shed 5 bases, J shed 7 bases, and the junction held 5 bases outside the gene matches.

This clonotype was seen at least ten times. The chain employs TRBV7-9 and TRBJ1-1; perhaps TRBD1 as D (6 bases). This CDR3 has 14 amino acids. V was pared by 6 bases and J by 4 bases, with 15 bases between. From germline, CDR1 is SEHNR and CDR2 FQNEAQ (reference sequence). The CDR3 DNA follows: TGTGCCAGCAGTTACACAGGGTCGGGCACTGAAGCTTTCTTT. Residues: CASSYTGSGTEAFF.

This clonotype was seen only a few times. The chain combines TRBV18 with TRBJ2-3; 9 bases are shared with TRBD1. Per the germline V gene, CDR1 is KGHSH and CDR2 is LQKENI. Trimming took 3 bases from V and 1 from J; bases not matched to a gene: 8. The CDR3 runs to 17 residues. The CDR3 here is CASSPWAQGARTDTQYF. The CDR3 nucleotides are TGTGCCAGCTCACCTTGGGCACAGGGGGCTCGCACAGATACGCAGTATTTT.

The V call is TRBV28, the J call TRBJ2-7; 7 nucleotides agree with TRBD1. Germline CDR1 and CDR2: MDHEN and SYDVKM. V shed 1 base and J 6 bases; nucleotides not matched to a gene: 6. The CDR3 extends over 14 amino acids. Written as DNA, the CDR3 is TGTGCCAGCAGTTTATCCAACAGGGGTGCCGAGCAGTACTTC. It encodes CASSLSNRGAEQYF.

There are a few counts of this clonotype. In nucleotides, the CDR3 is TGCAGTGCTATTAGATCGGACTCTGGAGGAAATGAGCAGTTCTTC. It specifies CSAIRSDSGGNEQFF. The V and J genes are TRBV20-1 and TRBJ2-1; weak D call: TRBD2 (5 bases). The CDR3 is 15 amino acids. The V and J ends lost 4 bases and 7 bases respectively, with 20 bases between them. Germline-derived CDR1 and CDR2 are DFQATT and SNEGSKA (reference sequence).

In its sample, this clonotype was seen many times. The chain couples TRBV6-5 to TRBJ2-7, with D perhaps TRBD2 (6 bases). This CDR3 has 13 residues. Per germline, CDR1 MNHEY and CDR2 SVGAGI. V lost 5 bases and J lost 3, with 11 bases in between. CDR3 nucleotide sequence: TGTGCCAGCAGTCCGGGACTCTTCTACGAGCAGTACTTC. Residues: CASSPGLFYEQYF.

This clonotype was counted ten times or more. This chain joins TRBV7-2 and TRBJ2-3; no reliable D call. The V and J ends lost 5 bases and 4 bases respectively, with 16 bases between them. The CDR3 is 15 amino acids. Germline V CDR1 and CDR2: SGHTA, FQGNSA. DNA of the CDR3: TGTGCCAGCAGCACATACGGGTCTTCCCCAGATACGCAGTATTTT. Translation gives CASSTYGSSPDTQYF.

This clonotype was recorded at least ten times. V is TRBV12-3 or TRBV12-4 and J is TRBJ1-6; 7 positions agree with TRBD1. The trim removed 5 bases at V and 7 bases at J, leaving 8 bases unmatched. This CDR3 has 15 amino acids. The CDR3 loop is CASSKTGVGNSPLHF. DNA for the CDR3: TGTGCCAGCAGTAAAACAGGGGTGGGGAATTCACCCCTCCACTTT.

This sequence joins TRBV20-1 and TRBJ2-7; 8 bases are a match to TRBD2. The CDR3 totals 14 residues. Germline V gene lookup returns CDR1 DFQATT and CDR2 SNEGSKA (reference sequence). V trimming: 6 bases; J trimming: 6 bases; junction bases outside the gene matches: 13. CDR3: CSALVAAGAGEQYF. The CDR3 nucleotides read TGCAGTGCCCTCGTGGCAGCGGGAGCTGGCGAGCAGTACTTC.

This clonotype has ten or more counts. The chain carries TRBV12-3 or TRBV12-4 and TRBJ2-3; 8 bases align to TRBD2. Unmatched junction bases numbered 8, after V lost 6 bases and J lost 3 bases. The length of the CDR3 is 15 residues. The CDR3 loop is CASSPGLAPTDTQYF. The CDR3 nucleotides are TGTGCCAGCAGCCCCGGACTAGCCCCAACAGATACGCAGTATTTT.